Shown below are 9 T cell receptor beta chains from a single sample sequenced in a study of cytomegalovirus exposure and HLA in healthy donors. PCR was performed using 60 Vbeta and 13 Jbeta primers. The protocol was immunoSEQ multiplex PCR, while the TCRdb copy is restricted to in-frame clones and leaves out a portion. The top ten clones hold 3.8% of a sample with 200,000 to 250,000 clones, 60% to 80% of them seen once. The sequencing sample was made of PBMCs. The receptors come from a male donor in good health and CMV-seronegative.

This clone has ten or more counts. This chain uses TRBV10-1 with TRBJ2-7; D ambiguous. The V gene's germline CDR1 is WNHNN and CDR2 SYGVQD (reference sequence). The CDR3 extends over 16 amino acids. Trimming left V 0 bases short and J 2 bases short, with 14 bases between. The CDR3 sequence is CASSESKHTITYEQYF. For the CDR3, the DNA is TGCGCCAGCAGTGAGTCGAAACACACCATTACCTACGAGCAGTACTTC.

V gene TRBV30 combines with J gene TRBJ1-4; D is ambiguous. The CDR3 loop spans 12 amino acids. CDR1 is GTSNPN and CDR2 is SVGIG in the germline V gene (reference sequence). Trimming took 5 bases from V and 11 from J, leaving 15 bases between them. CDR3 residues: CAWGGWRKKLFF. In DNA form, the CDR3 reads TGTGCCTGGGGAGGGTGGCGGAAGAAACTGTTTTTT. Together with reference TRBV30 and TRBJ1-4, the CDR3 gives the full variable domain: SQTIHQWPATLVQPVGSPLSLECTVEGTSNPNLYWYRQAAGRGLQLLFYSVGIGQISSEVPQNLSASRPQDRQFILSSKKLLLSDSGFYLCAWGGWRKKLFFGSGTQLSVL.

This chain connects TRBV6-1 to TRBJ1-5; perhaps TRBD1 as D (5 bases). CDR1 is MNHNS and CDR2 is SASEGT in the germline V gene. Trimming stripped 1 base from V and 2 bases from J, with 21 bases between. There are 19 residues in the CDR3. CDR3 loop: CASSEVGRVSGSGNQPQHF. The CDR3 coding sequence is TGTGCCAGCAGTGAAGTTGGCAGGGTTTCGGGTAGTGGCAATCAGCCCCAGCATTTT.

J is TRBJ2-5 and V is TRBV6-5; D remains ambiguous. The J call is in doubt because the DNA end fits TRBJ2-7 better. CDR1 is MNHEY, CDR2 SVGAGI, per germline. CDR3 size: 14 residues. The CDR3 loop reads CASSYSRVAYEQYF. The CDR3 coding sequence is TGTGCCAGCAGTTACTCGAGAGTAGCTTACGAGCAGTACTTC.

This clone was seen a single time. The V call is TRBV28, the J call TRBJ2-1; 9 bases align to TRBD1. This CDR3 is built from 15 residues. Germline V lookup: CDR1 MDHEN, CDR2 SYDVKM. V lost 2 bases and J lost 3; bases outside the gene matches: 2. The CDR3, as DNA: TGTGCCAGCAGTTTAGGGACAGGGTTCTACAATGAGCAGTTCTTC. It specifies CASSLGTGFYNEQFF.

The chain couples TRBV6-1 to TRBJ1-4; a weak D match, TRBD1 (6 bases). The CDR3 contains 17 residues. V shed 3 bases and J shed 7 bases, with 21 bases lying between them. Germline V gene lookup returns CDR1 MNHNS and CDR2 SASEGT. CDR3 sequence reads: CASSEPIGGGAGEKLFF. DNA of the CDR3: TGTGCCAGCAGTGAGCCCATAGGGGGGGGCGCGGGTGAAAAACTGTTTTTT.

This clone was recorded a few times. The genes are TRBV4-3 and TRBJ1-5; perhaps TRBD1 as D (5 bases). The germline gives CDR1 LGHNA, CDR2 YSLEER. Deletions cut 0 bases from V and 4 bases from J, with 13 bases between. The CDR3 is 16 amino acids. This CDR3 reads CASSQDGGLGNQPQHF. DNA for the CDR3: TGCGCCAGCAGCCAAGACGGGGGATTGGGAAATCAGCCCCAGCATTTT.

CDR3 region: CASSLGTVSPLHF. The CDR3 region has the DNA TGTGCCAGCAGCTTGGGTACAGTTTCACCCCTCCACTTT. The genes are TRBV5-4 and TRBJ1-6; D uncertain. Germline CDR1 and CDR2: SGHNT and YYREEE (reference sequence). CDR3 size: 13 residues. Between the trimmed V and J ends, which lost 0 bases and 9 bases, there was a span of 7 bases.

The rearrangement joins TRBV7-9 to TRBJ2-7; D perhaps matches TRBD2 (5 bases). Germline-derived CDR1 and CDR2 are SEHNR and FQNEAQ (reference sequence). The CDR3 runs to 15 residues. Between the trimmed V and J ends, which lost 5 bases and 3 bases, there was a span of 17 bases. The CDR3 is CASSPARGGFYEQYF. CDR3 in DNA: TGTGCCAGCAGCCCAGCTCGAGGAGGTTTCTACGAGCAGTACTTC. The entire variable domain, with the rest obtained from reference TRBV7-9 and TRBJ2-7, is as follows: DTGVSQNPRHKITKRGQNVTFRCDPISEHNRLYWYRQTLGQGPEFLTYFQNEAQLEKSRLLSDRFSAERPKGSFSTLEIQRTEQGDSAMYLCASSPARGGFYEQYFGPGTRLTVT.